This entry lists 10 T cell receptor beta chains sequenced from one sample in a study of T cells in Graves' hyperthyroidism and ophthalmopathy. RNA transcripts provided the source from which TCR beta CDR3 regions were amplified. First-round RT-PCR of the TCR CDR3 relied on the HTBI primer set. TCRdb reanalysed the multiplex PCR reads using MiXCR and keeps one entry per CDR3 protein. The table shows hundreds of thousands of distinct CDR3 sequences, with approximately 40% occurring only once. Sequenced: blood. The source is a man younger than 30 with Graves' hyperthyroidism.

The rearrangement uses TRBV25-1 and TRBJ2-6; no clear D. V gave up 5 bases and J gave up 0 bases, with 11 bases separating them. The CDR3 contains 16 residues. Germline CDR1 and CDR2: MGHDK and SYGVNS. The CDR3 DNA follows: TGTGCCAGCAGTCCGACAATCCTCTCTGGGGCCAACGTCCTGACTTTC. Protein sequence: CASSPTILSGANVLTF.

J is TRBJ2-7 and V is TRBV7-6, with TRBD1 identical over 8 bases. Germline values: CDR1 SGHVS, CDR2 FNYEAQ. This CDR3 has 17 amino acids. V lost 5 bases, J lost 4 bases, and 16 bases stayed unmatched. The CDR3 protein is CASSPTTDRGPFYEQYF. The CDR3 bases are TGTGCCAGCAGCCCCACCACAGACAGGGGCCCTTTTTACGAGCAGTACTTC.

This clonotype was seen only a few times. This chain uses TRBV20-1 with TRBJ1-2, with unresolved D. The CDR3 runs 16 residues. Trimming pared 0 bases from V and 2 bases from J, leaving 16 bases between. Germline CDR1 reads DFQATT; CDR2 reads SNEGSKA (reference sequence). The CDR3 reads CSAREEPLWQNYGYTF. CDR3 DNA: TGCAGTGCTAGAGAAGAACCCCTTTGGCAGAACTATGGCTACACCTTC.

The table lists this clonotype with many counts. J is TRBJ1-1 and V is TRBV2; the D gene is possibly TRBD1 (6 bases). The V end lost 4 bases, the J end lost 7 bases, and 16 bases lay between the germline ends. This CDR3 has 14 amino acids. The V gene's germline CDR1 is SNHLY and CDR2 FYNNEI. The CDR3 spells CASSGVTGIIEAFF. CDR3 nucleotides: TGTGCCAGCAGTGGAGTGACAGGCATAATTGAAGCTTTCTTT.

Ten or more counts support this clonotype. This chain uses TRBV20-1 with TRBJ1-3, with D unclear. Per the germline V gene, CDR1 is DFQATT and CDR2 is SNEGSKA (reference sequence). The V end lost 6 bases, the J end lost 8 bases, and 11 bases lay between the germline ends. The CDR3 consists of 11 residues. As DNA, the CDR3 is TGCAGTGCGCAGACGGGCGACACCATATATTTT. Its translation: CSAQTGDTIYF.

This clonotype showed up just a few times. The V and J genes are TRBV7-8 and TRBJ1-4, with 10 bases fitting TRBD1. With 3 bases clipped from V and 5 bases from J, the junction kept 3 bases outside the gene matches. The CDR3 has 15 residues. Germline CDR1 reads SGHVS; CDR2 reads FQNEAQ. CDR3 sequence reads: CASSFRDRGNEKLFF. In nucleotides, the CDR3 is TGTGCCAGCAGCTTCCGGGACAGGGGAAATGAAAAACTGTTTTTT. Using reference TRBV7-8 and TRBJ1-4 for the parts outside the CDR3, the full variable domain is GAGVSQSPRYKVAKRGQDVALRCDPISGHVSLFWYQQALGQGPEFLTYFQNEAQLDKSGLPSDRFFAERPEGSVSTLKIQRTQQEDSAVYLCASSFRDRGNEKLFFGSGTQLSVL.

This clonotype was recorded at least ten times. The V call is TRBV7-9, the J call TRBJ1-1; D ambiguous. This CDR3 spans 13 amino acids. V was shortened by 2 bases and J by 6 bases, with 10 bases between the two germline ends. Germline V gene data show CDR1 as SEHNR and CDR2 as FQNEAQ (reference sequence). As DNA, the CDR3 is TGTGCCAGCAGCTTAATAGCAGGAGCTGAAGCTTTCTTT. Protein sequence: CASSLIAGAEAFF.

The V gene is TRBV12-3 or TRBV12-4, the J gene TRBJ1-2, with D uncertain. V gave up 3 bases and J gave up 0 bases, with 11 bases separating them. CDR3 length equals 15 residues. Here the CDR3 reads CASSFKSGTNYGYTF. For the CDR3, the DNA is TGTGCCAGCAGTTTTAAGTCGGGTACTAACTATGGCTACACCTTC.

Only a few counts were recorded for this clonotype. This chain links TRBV12-1 with TRBJ1-6. TRBV12-1 corresponds to a pseudogene. CDR3 length equals 16 residues. As DNA, the CDR3 is TGTGCCAGCAGCTTCGCACAGGGAGGTGGTAATTCACCCCTCCACTTT. Its protein is CASSFAQGGGNSPLHF.

The chain employs TRBV5-1 and TRBJ2-7; D gene ambiguous. The CDR3 is 12 amino acids. The germline V gene has CDR1 SGHRS and CDR2 YFSETQ. Trimming took off 7 bases at V and 3 bases at J, with 11 bases between the two ends. For the CDR3, the DNA is TGCGCCAGCTCTTCTGCCGTCTACGAGCAGTACTTC. Translated: CASSSAVYEQYF.